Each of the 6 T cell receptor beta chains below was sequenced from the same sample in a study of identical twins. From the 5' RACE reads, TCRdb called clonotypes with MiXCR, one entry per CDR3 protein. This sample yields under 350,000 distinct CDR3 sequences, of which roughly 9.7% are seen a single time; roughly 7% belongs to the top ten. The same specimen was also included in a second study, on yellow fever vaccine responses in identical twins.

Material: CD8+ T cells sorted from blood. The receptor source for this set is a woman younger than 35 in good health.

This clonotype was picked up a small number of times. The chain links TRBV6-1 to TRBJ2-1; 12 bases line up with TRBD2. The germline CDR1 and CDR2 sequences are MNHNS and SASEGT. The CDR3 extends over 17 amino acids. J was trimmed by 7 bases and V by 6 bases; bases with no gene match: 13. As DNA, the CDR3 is TGTGCCAGCAGCCCTCTAGCGGGAGGGCTTGGGAGGAATGAGCAGTTCTTC. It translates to CASSPLAGGLGRNEQFF.

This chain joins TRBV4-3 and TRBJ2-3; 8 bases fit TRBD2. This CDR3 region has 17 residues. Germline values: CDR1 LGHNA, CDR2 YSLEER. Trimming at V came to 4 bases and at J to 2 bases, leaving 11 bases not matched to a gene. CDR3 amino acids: CASSPHVGREVTDTQYF. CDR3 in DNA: TGCGCCAGCAGCCCCCACGTGGGGCGGGAGGTCACAGATACGCAGTATTTT.

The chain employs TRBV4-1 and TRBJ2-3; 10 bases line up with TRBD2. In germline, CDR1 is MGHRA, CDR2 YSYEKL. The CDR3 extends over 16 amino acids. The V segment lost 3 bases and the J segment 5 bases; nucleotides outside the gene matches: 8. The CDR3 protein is CASSHLKREGGDTQYF. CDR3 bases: TGCGCCAGCAGCCACCTTAAGCGGGAGGGCGGAGATACGCAGTATTTT.

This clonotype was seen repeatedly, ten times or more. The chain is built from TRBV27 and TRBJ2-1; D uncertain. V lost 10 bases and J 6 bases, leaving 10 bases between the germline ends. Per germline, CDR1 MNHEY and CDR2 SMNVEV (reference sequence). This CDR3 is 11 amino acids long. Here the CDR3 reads CAIVLPNEQFF. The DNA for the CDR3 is TGTGCCATCGTCTTACCCAATGAGCAGTTCTTC.

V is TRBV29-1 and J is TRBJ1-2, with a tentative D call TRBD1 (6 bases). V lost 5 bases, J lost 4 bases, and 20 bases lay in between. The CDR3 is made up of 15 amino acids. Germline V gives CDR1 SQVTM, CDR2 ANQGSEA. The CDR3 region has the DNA TGCAGCGTTCTAGGTTTGGGGGGCGTCAGCTATGGCTACACCTTC. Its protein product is CSVLGLGGVSYGYTF.

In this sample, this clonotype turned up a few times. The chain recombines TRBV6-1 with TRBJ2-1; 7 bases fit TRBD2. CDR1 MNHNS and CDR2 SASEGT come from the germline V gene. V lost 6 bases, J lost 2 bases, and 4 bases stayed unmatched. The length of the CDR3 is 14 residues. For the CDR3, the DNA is TGTGCCAGCAGGGCACTAGCGACCTACAATGAGCAGTTCTTC. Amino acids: CASRALATYNEQFF.